One and the same sample provided the 8 T cell receptor beta chains below, sequenced in a study of blood T cell repertoires in COVID-19 (dated by TCRdb to the early 2020s). Libraries were made using the immunoSEQ multiplex PCR assay. TCRdb took this table from immuneACCESS and kept in-frame rearrangements with V and J called. Such tables lack part of the clones; where checked against another copy, unresolved V genes explain under half of the gap, and the rest is unexplained. The table for this sample lists about 130,000 clones; 65% to 90% of them were counted only once. Roughly 27% of the sample is taken by the ten largest. The sequencing sample was made of peripheral blood. Receptors were obtained from a woman aged 80 or over with acute or convalescent COVID-19.

This chain joins TRBV10-3 and TRBJ1-2, with a weak D call TRBD1 (5 bases). The germline gives CDR1 ENHRY, CDR2 SYGVKD. This CDR3 is 13 amino acids long. Trimming removed 6 bases from V and 3 bases from J, with 11 bases in between. The CDR3 is CAIRDTGDYGYTF. As DNA, the CDR3 is TGTGCCATCAGGGACACGGGAGACTATGGCTACACCTTC.

This rearrangement joins TRBV28 to TRBJ1-6, with TRBD1 identical over 9 bases. With 8 bases clipped from V and 6 bases from J, the junction kept 8 bases outside the gene matches. CDR1 is MDHEN, CDR2 SYDVKM, per germline. The CDR3 is made up of 15 amino acids. The CDR3 sequence is CASWGEGQGNSPLHF. CDR3 DNA: TGTGCCAGCTGGGGTGAGGGACAGGGTAATTCACCCCTCCACTTT.

The rearrangement joins TRBV19 to TRBJ1-2; possible D gene TRBD1, 6 bases. Trimming took 6 bases from V and 2 from J, leaving 13 bases between them. Germline assignment: CDR1 LNHDA and CDR2 SQIVND (reference sequence). The CDR3 has 14 residues. The CDR3 region has the DNA TGTGCCAGTAGCTGGACAGATGGAAACTATGGCTACACCTTC. It yields the protein CASSWTDGNYGYTF.

This chain uses TRBV20-1 with TRBJ1-2; 7 nucleotides line up with TRBD1. Looked up from germline, CDR1 is DFQATT and CDR2 is SNEGSKA (reference sequence). There are 11 residues in the CDR3. Trimming took 5 bases from V and 8 from J; bases not matched to a gene: 5. CDR3 sequence reads: CSAGRGEGYTF. The CDR3 bases are TGCAGTGCTGGCAGGGGGGAGGGCTACACCTTC.

DNA of the CDR3: TGTGCCAGCAGCTTAGGCATTAACTACGGTGAGCAGTTCTTC. Its translation: CASSLGINYGEQFF. V is TRBV7-9 and J is TRBJ2-1; no clear D gene. Germline CDR1 and CDR2: SEHNR and FQNEAQ (reference sequence). The CDR3 covers 14 residues. The ends were cut back, 1 base at V and 9 bases at J, with 13 bases in the middle.

As DNA, the CDR3 is TGTGCCAGCATCCTTGAAGGGAGCACTGAAGCTTTCTTT. Its protein product is CASILEGSTEAFF. The chain carries TRBV12-3 or TRBV12-4 and TRBJ1-1, with unresolved D. The CDR3 totals 13 residues. Trimming removed 7 bases at V and 4 bases at J, with 13 bases between.

The chain is built from TRBV19 and TRBJ2-5, with unresolved D. Germline V lookup: CDR1 LNHDA, CDR2 SQIVND (reference sequence). V was clipped by 5 bases and J by 1 base, with 11 bases between them. The CDR3 contains 14 residues. CDR3 region: CASSPGYGQETQYF. The DNA of the CDR3 is TGTGCCAGTAGTCCCGGGTATGGCCAAGAGACCCAGTACTTC.

The chain joins TRBV5-4 to TRBJ1-1, with D uncertain. The CDR3 contains 14 residues. V was shortened by 4 bases and J by 1 base, with 11 bases between the two germline ends. Germline loops: CDR1 SGHNT, CDR2 YYREEE (reference sequence). CDR3 amino acids: CASSHTEENTEAFF. CDR3 DNA sequence: TGTGCCAGCAGCCATACTGAGGAGAACACTGAAGCTTTCTTT.